These 31 T cell receptor beta chains originate from one sample sequenced in a study of beta chain features in type 1 diabetes. Antigens of these TCRs are unknown. Study-level findings and limits: Moderate but significant shortening of TCRB CDR3s was recorded in all four CD4+ subsets from Type 1 diabetes patients.

All of the isolated RNA was reverse transcribed, so expressed TCRB transcripts were sequenced. Profiled with immunoSEQ multiplex PCR; TCRdb holds only in-frame clones, not every one. The sample consists of 50,000 to 55,000 clones, just under 65% of them appearing once. Specimen: stem cell memory CD4+ T cells from blood. These receptors were collected from a woman younger than 45 with type 1 diabetes.

This clone was observed a single time. The chain has TRBV10-1 and TRBJ2-4, with 8 nucleotides matching TRBD1. The CDR3 spans 14 residues. V lost 0 bases and J lost 8; bases outside the gene matches: 3. Germline V gene sequence: CDR1 WNHNN, CDR2 SYGVQD (reference sequence). The CDR3 sequence: CASSESQGADIQYF. CDR3 DNA sequence: TGCGCCAGCAGTGAGTCCCAGGGGGCGGACATTCAGTACTTC.

This clone turned up a few times. The chain uses TRBV29-1 and TRBJ2-3, with TRBD2 matching 8 bases. V gave up 1 base and J gave up 4 bases; unmatched junction bases: 7. The CDR3 covers 15 residues. The germline gives CDR1 SQVTM, CDR2 ANQGSEA. CDR3 amino acids: CSVEVGGLASDTQYF. The CDR3 bases are TGCAGCGTTGAAGTAGGAGGACTAGCATCAGATACGCAGTATTTT.

V is TRBV7-2 and J is TRBJ2-7; 10 positions agree with TRBD2. Germline-derived CDR1 and CDR2 are SGHTA and FQGNSA. Losses at the gene ends were 5 bases for V and 2 bases for J; bases not matched to a gene: 6. This CDR3 comprises 15 residues. The CDR3 loop is CASSPRTSGTYEQYF. DNA for the CDR3: TGTGCCAGCAGCCCCCGGACTAGCGGAACCTACGAGCAGTACTTC.

This clone was recorded a few times. The gene calls are TRBV7-2 and TRBJ2-7; possible D gene TRBD2, 5 bases. Germline V lookup: CDR1 SGHTA, CDR2 FQGNSA. The CDR3 runs to 13 residues. V lost 5 bases, J lost 2 bases, and 10 bases lay in between. The CDR3 loop is CASSQAVPYEQYF. CDR3 DNA: TGTGCCAGCAGCCAAGCGGTCCCCTACGAGCAGTACTTC.

In this sample, this clone turned up a few times. The rearrangement links TRBV5-1 to TRBJ2-7; maybe TRBD1 (5 bases). This CDR3 has 16 residues. CDR1 SGHRS and CDR2 YFSETQ come from the germline V gene. Between the trimmed V and J ends, which lost 4 bases and 5 bases, there was a span of 22 bases. The chain's CDR3 is CASSDQGLPSTNEQYF. The CDR3 DNA sequence: TGCGCCAGCAGCGACCAGGGTCTACCGTCCACCAACGAGCAGTACTTC.

This clone was counted a few times. V gene TRBV16 combines with J gene TRBJ1-5; D possibly corresponds to TRBD1 (5 bases). The CDR3 runs 14 residues. Germline lookup yields CDR1 KGHSY and CDR2 FQNENV. The V end lost 2 bases, the J end lost 3 bases, and 8 bases lay between the germline ends. CDR3 coding DNA: TGTGCCAGCAGCCAAGACAGATTCAATCAGCCCCAGCATTTT. Translation: CASSQDRFNQPQHF.

Worth noting for this clone: The junction and the germline gene differ at one end; a read error may be behind it. The V gene is TRBV7-9, the J gene TRBJ1-1; TRBD1 matches at 8 bases. Germline V gene lookup returns CDR1 SEHNR and CDR2 FQNEAQ (reference sequence). The CDR3 covers 16 residues. CDR3 region: CANSLIARTGTNVAFF. The CDR3 nucleotides are TGTGCCAACAGCTTAATAGCACGGACAGGGACGAATGTAGCTTTCTTT.

As for this clone: The junction departs from germline at one end; a sequencing error may be responsible. The DNA for the CDR3 is TGTGCCAGCAGCGTAGAGACTTCCAGATCCTCCGAGCAGTACTTC. Translation gives CASSVETSRSSEQYF. V gene TRBV9 combines with J gene TRBJ2-7, with D unclear. Germline CDR1 SGDLS, CDR2 YYNGEE. The CDR3 is 15 residues long.

The chain couples TRBV5-1 to TRBJ2-2, with D perhaps matching TRBD2 (7 bases). The V and J ends lost 1 base and 5 bases respectively, with 15 bases between them. The CDR3 is 16 residues long. Germline CDR1 reads SGHRS; CDR2 reads YFSETQ. The CDR3, as DNA: TGCGCCAGCAGCTTGCGAGTCGGGGGGCGGACCGGGGAGCTGTTTTTT. This sequence encodes CASSLRVGGRTGELFF. The variable domain in full, completed from reference TRBV5-1 and TRBJ2-2, reads KAGVTQTPRYLIKTRGQQVTLSCSPISGHRSVSWYQQTPGQGLQFLFEYFSETQRNKGNFPGRFSGRQFSNSRSEMNVSTLELGDSALYLCASSLRVGGRTGELFFGEGSRLTVL.

J is TRBJ1-2 and V is TRBV28; 7 positions agree with TRBD1. Trimming removed 6 bases from V and 4 bases from J; junction bases left unmatched: 11. The CDR3 covers 15 residues. Germline CDR1 MDHEN, CDR2 SYDVKM. The CDR3 region has the DNA TGTGCCAGCAGGATTGCCGGGACAGAGGTCTATGGCTACACCTTC. Translating gives CASRIAGTEVYGYTF.

This rearrangement joins TRBV27 to TRBJ1-2, with 9 positions matching TRBD1. After removal of 5 bases from V and 5 bases from J, the junction contained 12 bases not matched to a gene. The CDR3 loop spans 16 amino acids. CDR1 is MNHEY, CDR2 SMNVEV, per germline (reference sequence). The CDR3 DNA follows: TGTGCCAGCAGTCCGGGGACAGGGAGGAAGGGGTATGGCTACACCTTC. It codes for CASSPGTGRKGYGYTF.

The chain combines TRBV11-2 with TRBJ2-7; possibly TRBD2 for D (5 bases). Deletions cut 2 bases from V and 5 bases from J, with 13 bases between. The CDR3 is 14 residues long. CDR1 is SGHAT and CDR2 is FQNNGV in the germline V gene. The CDR3 DNA sequence: TGTGCCAGCAGCTTATACCGGGGTCTTAACGAGCAGTACTTC. Translation: CASSLYRGLNEQYF. Complete variable domain (other parts from reference TRBV11-2 and TRBJ2-7): EAGVAQSPRYKIIEKRQSVAFWCNPISGHATLYWYQQILGQGPKLLIQFQNNGVVDDSQLPKDRFSAERLKGVDSTLKIQPAKLEDSAVYLCASSLYRGLNEQYFGPGTRLTVT.

This chain links TRBV30 with TRBJ1-6, with D uncertain. Germline CDR1 is GTSNPN and CDR2 is SVGIG (reference sequence). V gave up 3 bases and J gave up 6 bases, with 3 bases separating them. The CDR3 loop spans 11 amino acids. The CDR3, as DNA: TGTGCCTGGAGCGTTAATTCACCCCTCCACTTT. Its protein is CAWSVNSPLHF.

This chain connects TRBV18 to TRBJ1-1; tentatively, D is TRBD1 (5 bases). Trimming left V 3 bases short and J 6 bases short, with 17 bases between. CDR1 and CDR2 (germline): KGHSH, LQKENI. The CDR3 runs to 15 residues. CDR3: CASSPSQEGRAEAFF. CDR3 DNA: TGTGCCAGCTCACCCTCCCAGGAGGGGAGAGCTGAAGCTTTCTTT.

The chain combines TRBV6-6 with TRBJ2-7; D might be TRBD2 (6 bases). Germline V gene lookup returns CDR1 MNHNY and CDR2 SVGAGI (reference sequence). The CDR3 is made up of 13 amino acids. V lost 5 bases and J lost 5, with 13 bases in between. CDR3 region: CASSQRLEDEQYF. The CDR3 coding sequence is TGTGCCAGCAGTCAAAGACTAGAAGACGAGCAGTACTTC.

This clone was detected only once. J is TRBJ2-1 and V is TRBV4-1, with 10 bases fitting TRBD2. The ends lost 0 bases at V and 5 bases at J; junction bases unmatched: 16. CDR1 and CDR2 (germline): MGHRA, YSYEKL. This CDR3 is 20 amino acids long. The CDR3 coding sequence is TGCGCCAGCAGCCAAGAGGGCGGGGGACTAGCGCCCGGGAGTCACAATGAGCAGTTCTTC. Protein: CASSQEGGGLAPGSHNEQFF.

The rearrangement joins TRBV5-4 to TRBJ1-2; 10 positions match TRBD1. This CDR3 contains 14 residues. V gave up 4 bases and J gave up 2 bases; unmatched junction bases: 2. Germline-derived CDR1 and CDR2 are SGHNT and YYREEE (reference sequence). This CDR3 reads CASSADRGNYGYTF. The CDR3 DNA reads TGTGCCAGCAGCGCGGACAGGGGGAACTATGGCTACACCTTC.

The chain has TRBV7-3 and TRBJ1-1, with D possibly matching TRBD1 (6 bases). V shed 0 bases and J shed 5 bases, with 13 bases lying between them. Germline assignment: CDR1 SGHTA and CDR2 FQGTGA. CDR3 length: 15 residues. The CDR3 DNA reads as TGTGCCAGCAGCTTAACACACAGGGATGGGACTGAAGCTTTCTTT. Residues: CASSLTHRDGTEAFF.

The V gene is TRBV28, the J gene TRBJ1-5; TRBD1 is a possible D gene (5 bases). CDR1 MDHEN and CDR2 SYDVKM come from the germline V gene. V was cut by 8 bases and J by 2 bases, with 10 bases left in between. The CDR3 has 13 residues. The CDR3 region has the DNA TGTGCCAGCGAGGGAGGGGGCAATCAGCCCCAGCATTTT. It encodes CASEGGGNQPQHF.

The chain carries TRBV28 and TRBJ1-4; D call uncertain. Trimming removed 7 bases from V and 8 bases from J, with 20 bases in between. Germline V gene sequence: CDR1 MDHEN, CDR2 SYDVKM. There are 15 residues in the CDR3. The CDR3 DNA follows: TGTGCCAGCAACCTCTCTACCCGGGGAGGGGAAAAACTGTTTTTT. Protein product: CASNLSTRGGEKLFF.

The J gene is TRBJ1-1, the V gene TRBV2; D not resolved. The CDR3 runs 13 residues. From germline, CDR1 is SNHLY and CDR2 FYNNEI. V lost 3 bases and J 2 bases, leaving 7 bases between the germline ends. DNA of the CDR3: TGTGCCAGCAGTGACAGGATAAACACTGAAGCTTTCTTT. Amino acid sequence: CASSDRINTEAFF.

As to this clone: One end of the junction fails to match germline, which may point to a read error. The rearrangement links TRBV7-7 to TRBJ2-5; weak D call: TRBD1 (6 bases). This CDR3 has 13 amino acids. Germline lookup yields CDR1 SSHAT and CDR2 FNYEAQ (reference sequence). The CDR3 DNA sequence: TGTGCTAGCAGCTTACAGGGATTGGAGACCCAGTACTTC. Translation: CASSLQGLETQYF.

The genes are TRBV6-5 and TRBJ2-7; TRBD2 aligns across 11 bases. This CDR3 region has 16 residues. V dropped 0 bases and J dropped 3; count of bases not matched to a gene: 4. Germline loops: CDR1 MNHEY, CDR2 SVGAGI. CDR3 in DNA: TGTGCCAGCAGTTACTCGGTAGCGGGAGGGGGCTACGAGCAGTACTTC. It specifies CASSYSVAGGGYEQYF.

The CDR3 DNA reads TGTGCCAGCACCTCACAGGGATTTGCCTATGGCTACACCTTC. Amino acids: CASTSQGFAYGYTF. V gene TRBV5-6 combines with J gene TRBJ1-2; maybe TRBD1 (6 bases). The CDR3 extends over 14 amino acids. Trimming removed 6 bases at V and 4 bases at J, with 16 bases between. Germline CDR1 SGHDT, CDR2 YYEEEE.

The chain is built from TRBV7-3 and TRBJ1-2; D not certain. Trimming cost V 5 bases and J 8 bases, with 18 bases left between them. The CDR3 has 14 residues. Germline V gene data show CDR1 as SGHTA and CDR2 as FQGTGA. The CDR3 region is CASSPNPGSGGYTF. The DNA of the CDR3 is TGTGCCAGCAGCCCAAACCCGGGGTCGGGAGGCTACACCTTC.

This clone was seen more than once but under ten times. The rearrangement links TRBV23-1 to TRBJ1-5; 10 nucleotides line up with TRBD1. TRBV23-1 is reported as an ORF; its role is uncertain. This CDR3 region has 19 residues. The V gene end was trimmed by 3 bases and the J gene end by 0 bases; junction bases not matched to a gene: 11. The CDR3: CASSHPGQGYGSSNQPQHF. CDR3 DNA: TGCGCCAGCAGTCACCCGGGACAGGGGTACGGGAGTAGCAATCAGCCCCAGCATTTT.

The chain carries TRBV21-1 and TRBJ2-7; TRBD2, as called in the table, went unchecked against the DNA. TRBV21-1 is a recognized pseudogene. The CDR3 totals 15 residues. This CDR3 is CASSKEGGDPYEQYF. In nucleotides, the CDR3 is TGTGCCAGCAGCAAAGAGGGCGGGGACCCCTACGAGCAGTACTTC.

The chain links TRBV7-8 to TRBJ2-2; D is possibly TRBD1 (5 bases). Germline loops: CDR1 SGHVS, CDR2 FQNEAQ. The CDR3 runs 18 residues. Trimming removed 9 bases at V and 0 bases at J, with 23 bases between. CDR3 nucleotides: TGTGCCAGAAAGATGGGGCCGAGCGACGACGCGAACACCGGGGAGCTGTTTTTT. Amino acids: CARKMGPSDDANTGELFF. Filled out from reference TRBV7-8 and TRBJ2-2, the complete variable domain reads GAGVSQSPRYKVAKRGQDVALRCDPISGHVSLFWYQQALGQGPEFLTYFQNEAQLDKSGLPSDRFFAERPEGSVSTLKIQRTQQEDSAVYLCARKMGPSDDANTGELFFGEGSRLTVL.

V gene TRBV6-4 combines with J gene TRBJ2-1, with D perhaps TRBD2 (5 bases). There are 14 residues in the CDR3. The germline CDR1 and CDR2 sequences are MRHNA and SNTAGT. V shed 0 bases and J shed 9 bases, with 12 bases lying between them. CDR3 nucleotides: TGTGCCAGCAGTGACTCGAGACTATCCCCTGAGCAGTTCTTC. This encodes CASSDSRLSPEQFF.

The chain carries TRBV7-8 and TRBJ2-3, with D perhaps TRBD2 (5 bases). Between the trimmed V and J ends, which lost 2 bases and 6 bases, there was a span of 15 bases. The CDR3 is 15 amino acids. Germline V gene data show CDR1 as SGHVS and CDR2 as FQNEAQ. The CDR3 nucleotides read TGTGCCAGCAGCTTACGGCTAGCTAAAGGGGATACGCAGTATTTT. It encodes CASSLRLAKGDTQYF.

A few counts support this clone. The chain couples TRBV14 to TRBJ1-1; D call uncertain. V lost 4 bases and J 0 bases, leaving 12 bases between the germline ends. The CDR3 covers 15 residues. Germline lookup yields CDR1 SGHDN and CDR2 FVKESK. CDR3 sequence: CASSPRPRMNTEAFF. CDR3 nucleotide sequence: TGTGCCAGCAGCCCTAGACCGAGAATGAACACTGAAGCTTTCTTT.